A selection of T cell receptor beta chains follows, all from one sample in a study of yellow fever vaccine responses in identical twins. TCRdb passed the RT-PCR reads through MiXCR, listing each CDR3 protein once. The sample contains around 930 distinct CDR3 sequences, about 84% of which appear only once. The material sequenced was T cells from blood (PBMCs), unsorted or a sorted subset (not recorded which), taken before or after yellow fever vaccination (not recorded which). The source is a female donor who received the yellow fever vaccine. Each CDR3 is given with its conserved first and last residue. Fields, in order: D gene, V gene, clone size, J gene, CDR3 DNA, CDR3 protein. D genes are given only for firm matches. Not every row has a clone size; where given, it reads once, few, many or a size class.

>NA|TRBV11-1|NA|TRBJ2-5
TGTGCCAGCAGCCCGACGGGGGGCGGCGAGACCCAGTACTTC
CASSPTGGGETQYF
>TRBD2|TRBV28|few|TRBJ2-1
TGTGCCAGCAGTTTCTCAGCGGGAGCTTCTGAGCAGTTCTTC
CASSFSAGASEQFF
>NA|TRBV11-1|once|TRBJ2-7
TGTGCCAGCAGCTTAGCGCCGGGTGCAGGCGAGCAGTACTTC
CASSLAPGAGEQYF
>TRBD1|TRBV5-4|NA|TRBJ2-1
TGTGCCAGCAGCTTGGTGGGGACAGGTGACAATGAGCAGTTCTTC
CASSLVGTGDNEQFF
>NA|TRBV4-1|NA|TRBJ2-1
TGCGCCAGCAGCCAAGATCGGACGTGGGGATACAATGAGCAGTTCTTC
CASSQDRTWGYNEQFF
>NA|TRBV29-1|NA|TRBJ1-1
TGCAGCTCCGTGGGATTCAACACTGAAGCTTTCTTT
CSSVGFNTEAFF
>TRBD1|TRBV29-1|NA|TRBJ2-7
TGCAGCGTTGAAATCCGGACAGGTTCCTACGAGCAGTACTTC
CSVEIRTGSYEQYF
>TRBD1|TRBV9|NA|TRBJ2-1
TGTGCCAGCAGCGTAGTCCAGGGGGCTTACAATGAGCAGTTCTTC
CASSVVQGAYNEQFF
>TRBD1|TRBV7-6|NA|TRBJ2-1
TGTGCCAGCAGCTTAGTGGGCGGACAGGGGATTCTCAATGAGCAGTTCTTC
CASSLVGGQGILNEQFF
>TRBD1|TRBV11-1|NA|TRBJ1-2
TGTGCCAGCAGCCCCACCCAGGGGGACGGCTACACCTTC
CASSPTQGDGYTF
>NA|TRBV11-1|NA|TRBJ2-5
TGTGCCTTTTCACACCCCGGGGACTCCCAAGAGACCCAGTACTTC
CAFSHPGDSQETQYF
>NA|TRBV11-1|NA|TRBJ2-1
TGTGCCAGCAGCTTTGTTGAGCAGTTC
CASSFVEQF
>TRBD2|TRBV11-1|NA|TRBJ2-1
TGTGCCAGCAGCTTAGAGTCCGGGGGGGCCCTCTACAATGAGCAGTTCTTC
CASSLESGGALYNEQFF
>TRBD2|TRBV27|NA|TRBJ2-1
TGTGCCAGCAGTTTATCCGTATTAGCGGGAGCCAATGAGCAGTTCTTC
CASSLSVLAGANEQFF
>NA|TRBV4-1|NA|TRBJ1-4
TGCACCAGCATGGGTGCGGGTTTTGGCGAAAAACTGTTTTTT
CTSMGAGFGEKLFF
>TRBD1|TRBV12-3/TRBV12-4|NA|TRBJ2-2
TGTGCCAGCAGTTTTGGGACAGGGGACACCGGGGAGCTGTTTTTT
CASSFGTGDTGELFF
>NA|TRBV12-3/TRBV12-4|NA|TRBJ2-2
TGTGCCAGCAGTCTCGACCCAGGGACCGCGGGGGAGCTGTTTTTT
CASSLDPGTAGELFF
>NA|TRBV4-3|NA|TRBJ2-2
TGCGCCAGCAGCCATCTGGATGACGCCGGGGAGCTGTTTTTT
CASSHLDDAGELFF
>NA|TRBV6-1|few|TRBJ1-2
TGTGCCAGCAGTGAAACCGGGGCGCAGCACTATGGCTACACCTTC
CASSETGAQHYGYTF
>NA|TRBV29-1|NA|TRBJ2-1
TGCAGCGCCCCCTACAGGGACCGCTACAATGAGCAGTTCTTC
CSAPYRDRYNEQFF
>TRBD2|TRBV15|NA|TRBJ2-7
TGTGCCACCAGCAGCCGACTAGCGGGAGCCTACGAGCAGTACTTC
CATSSRLAGAYEQYF
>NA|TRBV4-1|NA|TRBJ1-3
TGCGCCAGCAGCCAAGAAACAGGGTCCTCTGGAAACACCATATATTTT
CASSQETGSSGNTIYF
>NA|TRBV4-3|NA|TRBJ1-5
TGCGCCAGCAGCCAAGACGGAGGTGCTCAGCCCCAGCATTTT
CASSQDGGAQPQHF
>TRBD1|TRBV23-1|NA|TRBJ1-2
TGCGCCAGCAGTCCCCCGGGACAGGGAGGCTACACCTTC
CASSPPGQGGYTF
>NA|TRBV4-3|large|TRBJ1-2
TGCGCCAGCAGCCAAGAGGTCAGTGAAACCTATGGCTACACCTTC
CASSQEVSETYGYTF
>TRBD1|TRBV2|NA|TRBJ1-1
TGTGCCAGCAGTCAAATCCGGGACAGGTACACTGAAGCTTTCTTT
CASSQIRDRYTEAFF
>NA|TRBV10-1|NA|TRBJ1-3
TGCGCCAGCAGCATGGGGATCGCAAACTCTGGAAACACCATATATTTT
CASSMGIANSGNTIYF
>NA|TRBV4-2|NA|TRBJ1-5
TGTGCCAGCAGCTTTGGGACCGACGTCCAGCCCCAGCATTTT
CASSFGTDVQPQHF
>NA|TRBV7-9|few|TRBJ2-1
TGTGCCAGCAGCAGAGCCGGGAACGCGAATGAGCAGTTCTTC
CASSRAGNANEQFF
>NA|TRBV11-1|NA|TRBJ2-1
TGTGCCAGCAGCACCAGGGGAGAATACAATGAGCAGTTCTTC
CASSTRGEYNEQFF
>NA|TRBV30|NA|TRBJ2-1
TGTGCTGCAACCGAGGGCACGAGCTCCTACAATGAGCAGTTCTTC
CAATEGTSSYNEQFF
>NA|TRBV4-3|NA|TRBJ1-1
TGCGCCAGCAGCCAAGATGGGAACACTGAAGCTTTCTTT
CASSQDGNTEAFF
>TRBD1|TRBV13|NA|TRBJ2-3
TGTGCCAGCAGCATTTCTGACAGGGGGTGGTCAGATACGCAGTATTTT
CASSISDRGWSDTQYF
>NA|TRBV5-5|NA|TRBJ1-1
TGTGCCAGTGAGACACTCATGAACACTGAAGCTTTCTTT
CASETLMNTEAFF
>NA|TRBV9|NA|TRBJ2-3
TGTGCCAGCAGCGTAAGTCGGGCCCCCACAGATACGCAGTATTTT
CASSVSRAPTDTQYF
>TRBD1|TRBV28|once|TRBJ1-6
TGTGCCAGCAGCCAGGGGGACAGGAATTCACCCCTCCACTTT
CASSQGDRNSPLHF
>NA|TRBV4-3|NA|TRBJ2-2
TGCGCCAGCAGCCAAGATTTAGGCGGATCCTGGGGCACCGGGGAGCTGTTTTTT
CASSQDLGGSWGTGELFF
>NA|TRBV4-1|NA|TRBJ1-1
TGCGCCAGCAGCCAACCGACAGTTTCCACTGAAGCTTTCTTT
CASSQPTVSTEAFF
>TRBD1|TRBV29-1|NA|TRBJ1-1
TGCAGCGTTGAAAGGACAGGGGACACTGAAGCTTTCTTT
CSVERTGDTEAFF
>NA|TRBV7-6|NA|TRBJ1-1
TGTGCCAGCAGCGGCGGGGGTGAAGCTTTCTTT
CASSGGGEAFF
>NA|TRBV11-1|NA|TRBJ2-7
TGTGCCAGCAGCCCGGTCGCAGGGGACACCTACGAGCAGTACTTC
CASSPVAGDTYEQYF
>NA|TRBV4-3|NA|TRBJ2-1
TGCGCCAGCAGCCATGACCAAAGCTCCTACAATGAGCAGTTCTTC
CASSHDQSSYNEQFF
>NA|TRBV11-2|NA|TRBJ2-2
TGTGCCGGACTAACCCAGAGCGGGGAGCTGTTTTTT
CAGLTQSGELFF
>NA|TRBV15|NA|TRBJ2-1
TGTGCCACCAGCAGAGACCTTCGGTCGACAACCAATGAGCAGTTCTTC
CATSRDLRSTTNEQFF
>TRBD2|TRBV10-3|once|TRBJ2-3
TGTGCCATCAGTGAATTGGAAAAAGCGGGAGCATCAGATACGCAGTATTTT
CAISELEKAGASDTQYF
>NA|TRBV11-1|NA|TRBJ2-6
TGTGCCAGCAGCTCAATATTTGGGGACACCAACTCTGGGGCCAACGTCCTGACTTTC
CASSSIFGDTNSGANVLTF
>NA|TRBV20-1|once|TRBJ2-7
TGCAGTGCTAGAGCCTTAGAAACTACTCGCGAGCAGTACTTC
CSARALETTREQYF
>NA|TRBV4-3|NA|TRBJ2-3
TGCGCCAGCAGCCAAGTTCTCACAGGGACCAGGTGGGGCACAGATACGCAGTATTTT
CASSQVLTGTRWGTDTQYF
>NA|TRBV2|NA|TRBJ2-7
TGTGCCAGCAGTGAAGACAGCTCCTACGAGCAGTACTTC
CASSEDSSYEQYF
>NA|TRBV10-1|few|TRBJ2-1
TGCGCCAGCATCCTCCATACTCTAGCAATCTCCTACAATGAGCAGTTCTTC
CASILHTLAISYNEQFF
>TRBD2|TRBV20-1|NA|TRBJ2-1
TGCAGTGCTACACCCGGGACTAGCGGGTACAATGAGCAGTTCTTC
CSATPGTSGYNEQFF